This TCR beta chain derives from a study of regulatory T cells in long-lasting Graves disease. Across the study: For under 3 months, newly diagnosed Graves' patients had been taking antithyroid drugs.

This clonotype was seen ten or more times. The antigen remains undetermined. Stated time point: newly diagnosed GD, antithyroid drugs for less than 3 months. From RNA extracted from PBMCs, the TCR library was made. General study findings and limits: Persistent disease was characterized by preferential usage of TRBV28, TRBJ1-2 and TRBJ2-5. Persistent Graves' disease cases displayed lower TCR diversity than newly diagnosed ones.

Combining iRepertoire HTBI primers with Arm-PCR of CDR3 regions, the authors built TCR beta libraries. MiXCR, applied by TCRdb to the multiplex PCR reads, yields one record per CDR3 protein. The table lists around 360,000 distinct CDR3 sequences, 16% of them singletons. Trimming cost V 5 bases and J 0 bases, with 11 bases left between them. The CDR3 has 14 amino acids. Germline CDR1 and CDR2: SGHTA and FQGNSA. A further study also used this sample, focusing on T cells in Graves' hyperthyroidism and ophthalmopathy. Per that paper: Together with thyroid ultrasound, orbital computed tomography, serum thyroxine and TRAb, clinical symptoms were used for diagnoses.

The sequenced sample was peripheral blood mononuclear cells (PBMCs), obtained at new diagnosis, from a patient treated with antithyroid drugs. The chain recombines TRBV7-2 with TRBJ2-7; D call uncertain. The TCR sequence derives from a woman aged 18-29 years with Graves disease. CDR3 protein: CASSPSTSSYEQYF. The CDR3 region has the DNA TGTGCCAGCAGCCCAAGCACGAGCTCCTACGAGCAGTACTTC. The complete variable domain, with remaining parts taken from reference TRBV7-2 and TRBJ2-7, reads GAGVSQSPSNKVTEKGKDVELRCDPISGHTALYWYRQSLGQGLEFLIYFQGNSAPDKSGLPSDRFSAERTGGSVSTLTIQRTQQEDSAVYLCASSPSTSSYEQYFGPGTRLTVT.